This T cell receptor (beta chain) was profiled in a study of cytomegalovirus exposure and HLA in healthy donors. PCR involved 60 Vbeta and 13 Jbeta primers. Generated by immunoSEQ multiplex PCR, the TCRdb table keeps only in-frame clones and is missing some. The table records approximately 80,000 clones, about 77% of them present only once. The CDR3 covers 14 residues. Germline-derived CDR1 and CDR2 are GTSNPN and SVGIG (reference sequence). The trim removed 7 bases at V and 7 bases at J, leaving 11 bases unmatched. This receptor was taken from a man aged 60 to 69 in good health and CMV-seronegative. This chain links TRBV30 with TRBJ1-4, with 8 positions matching TRBD1. Specimen: PBMCs. CDR3 in amino acids: CALTGTGLGEKLFF. CDR3 DNA: TGTGCCTTAACCGGGACAGGACTAGGTGAAAAACTGTTTTTT.